The 30 T cell receptor beta chains below were found in one sample sequenced in a study of memory CD4+ T cells and cytomegalovirus serostatus. Single viable CD3+CD4+CD8-CD45RO+ cells were sorted as the memory CD4+ T cells. This table comes from immunoSEQ multiplex PCR, and its TCRdb copy is limited to in-frame clones, with some not included. The table shows about 41,000 clones, with roughly three quarters occurring only once. The sequenced sample consisted of memory CD4+ T cells from blood. The receptors were sampled from an adult in good health and CMV-seronegative.

The chain links TRBV6-6 to TRBJ2-5; maybe TRBD2 (5 bases). The V gene's germline CDR1 is MNHNY and CDR2 SVGAGI (reference sequence). The CDR3 has 14 residues. The V gene lost 4 bases and the J gene lost 3 bases, with 12 bases spanning the gap. CDR3 coding DNA: TGTGCCAGCAGTTCAACGGACGGGGAAGAGACCCAGTACTTC. This translates into CASSSTDGEETQYF.

The CDR3 DNA reads TGTGCCAGCAGCTTCTTGGCGGGGAAGGATACGCAGTATTTT. This sequence encodes CASSFLAGKDTQYF. V is TRBV7-3 and J is TRBJ2-3, with a tentative D call TRBD2 (6 bases). The germline V gene has CDR1 SGHTA and CDR2 FQGTGA. V lost 3 bases and J 6 bases, leaving 13 bases between the germline ends. CDR3 size: 14 residues.

This clone was counted a few times. The rearrangement links TRBV5-1 to TRBJ1-2; D remains ambiguous. This CDR3 contains 13 residues. Trimming cost V 0 bases and J 8 bases, with 11 bases left between them. Germline CDR1 is SGHRS and CDR2 is YFSETQ. The CDR3, as DNA: TGCGCCAGCAGCTTGGTTCCAGGCGGAGGCTACACCTTC. This gives the protein CASSLVPGGGYTF. The full variable domain, in which reference TRBV5-1 and TRBJ1-2 provide the parts outside the CDR3, is KAGVTQTPRYLIKTRGQQVTLSCSPISGHRSVSWYQQTPGQGLQFLFEYFSETQRNKGNFPGRFSGRQFSNSRSEMNVSTLELGDSALYLCASSLVPGGGYTFGSGTRLTVV.

This rearrangement joins TRBV7-9 to TRBJ1-2; TRBD1 is a possible D gene (5 bases). Germline CDR1 and CDR2: SEHNR and FQNEAQ (reference sequence). This CDR3 is built from 13 residues. CDR3 in amino acids: CAIDQGRGYGYTF. CDR3 nucleotide sequence: TGTGCGATCGATCAGGGACGGGGCTATGGCTACACCTTC. The whole variable domain, filled in from reference TRBV7-9 and TRBJ1-2, reads DTGVSQNPRHKITKRGQNVTFRCDPISEHNRLYWYRQTLGQGPEFLTYFQNEAQLEKSRLLSDRFSAERPKGSFSTLEIQRTEQGDSAMYLCAIDQGRGYGYTFGSGTRLTVV.

CDR3 sequence: CASSARSSGGAYNEQFF. The CDR3 nucleotides read TGTGCCAGCAGCGCACGTAGCAGCGGGGGGGCCTACAATGAGCAGTTCTTC. The V and J genes are TRBV9 and TRBJ2-1; 10 bases match TRBD2. The germline V gene encodes CDR1 SGDLS and CDR2 YYNGEE. The CDR3 loop spans 17 amino acids. V gave up 3 bases and J gave up 2 bases; unmatched junction bases: 8.

This rearrangement joins TRBV6-1 to TRBJ2-1; tentative D call: TRBD1 (5 bases). Germline-derived CDR1 and CDR2 are MNHNS and SASEGT. This CDR3 region has 17 residues. The V gene lost 4 bases and the J gene lost 0 bases, with 16 bases spanning the gap. The CDR3 protein is CASSVAYRTSSYNEQFF. The CDR3 DNA follows: TGTGCCAGCAGTGTAGCCTACAGGACCAGCTCCTACAATGAGCAGTTCTTC.

This clone was recorded a few times. The rearrangement uses TRBV6-5 and TRBJ2-7, with TRBD1 identical over 10 bases. The CDR3 sequence is 14 residues long. V was pared by 6 bases and J by 0 bases, with 2 bases of the junction left unmatched. CDR1 is MNHEY and CDR2 is SVGAGI in the germline V gene. The CDR3 protein is CASRGQGSSYEQYF. CDR3 nucleotides: TGTGCCAGCAGGGGACAGGGGTCCTCCTACGAGCAGTACTTC.

The V gene is TRBV2, the J gene TRBJ1-1; D remains unclear. Germline V lookup: CDR1 SNHLY, CDR2 FYNNEI. V was cut by 8 bases and J by 4 bases, with 11 bases left in between. The CDR3 runs to 12 residues. The CDR3 loop is CASLGSGTEAFF. The CDR3, as DNA: TGTGCCAGCTTGGGTTCGGGCACTGAAGCTTTCTTT.

This sequence joins TRBV7-3 and TRBJ2-1; no clear D. This CDR3 is 13 amino acids long. The germline V gene has CDR1 SGHTA and CDR2 FQGTGA. Between the trimmed V and J ends, which lost 4 bases and 4 bases, there was a span of 8 bases. The CDR3 region has the DNA TGTGCCAGCAGCTCGCAGGTGTACAATGAGCAGTTCTTC. It is translated as CASSSQVYNEQFF.

A single count supports this clone. The chain combines TRBV5-6 with TRBJ1-2; no reliable D call. The germline CDR1 and CDR2 sequences are SGHDT and YYEEEE. With 3 bases removed from V and 4 bases from J, the gap between germline ends came to 13 bases. This CDR3 spans 14 amino acids. DNA of the CDR3: TGTGCCAGCAGCTCGACGCGGCTTCGCTATGGCTACACCTTC. It encodes CASSSTRLRYGYTF.

The table lists this clone with a few counts. The chain employs TRBV6-4 and TRBJ1-1; possible D gene TRBD1, 6 bases. CDR1 is MRHNA, CDR2 SNTAGT, per germline. There are 13 residues in the CDR3. V gave up 4 bases and J gave up 2 bases, with 8 bases separating them. In nucleotides, the CDR3 is TGTGCCAGCAGTGCCGGGACAAACACTGAAGCTTTCTTT. This gives the protein CASSAGTNTEAFF.

The chain employs TRBV7-2 and TRBJ1-2; D unclear. There are 15 residues in the CDR3. Between the trimmed V and J ends, which lost 2 bases and 5 bases, there was a span of 15 bases. From germline, CDR1 is SGHTA and CDR2 FQGNSA. CDR3 residues: CASSLRITDAYGYTF. The CDR3 bases are TGTGCCAGCAGCTTACGTATCACAGACGCGTATGGCTACACCTTC.

This rearrangement joins TRBV5-1 to TRBJ2-1; no firm D call. This CDR3 region has 13 residues. V lost 0 bases to trimming and J lost 5 bases, with 6 bases between them. The V gene's germline CDR1 is SGHRS and CDR2 YFSETQ. The CDR3 loop is CASSLGRNNEQFF. The CDR3, as DNA: TGCGCCAGCAGCTTGGGACGGAACAATGAGCAGTTCTTC.

The gene calls are TRBV29-1 and TRBJ2-1; D possibly corresponds to TRBD1 (6 bases). Germline V gene lookup returns CDR1 SQVTM and CDR2 ANQGSEA. This CDR3 contains 16 residues. With 4 bases removed from V and 8 bases from J, the gap between germline ends came to 24 bases. In DNA, the CDR3 is TGCAGCGTTGGAAGGCTGGGCAGGGGAGAAAGGGATGAGCAGTTCTTC. Its translation is CSVGRLGRGERDEQFF.

The J gene is TRBJ2-3, the V gene TRBV9; D may be TRBD2 (5 bases). The CDR3 contains 14 residues. V lost 0 bases, J lost 6 bases, and 11 bases lay in between. Germline V gene data show CDR1 as SGDLS and CDR2 as YYNGEE. CDR3 residues: CASSVASDSDTQYF. CDR3 in DNA: TGTGCCAGCAGCGTAGCTTCGGACTCTGATACGCAGTATTTT.

The chain joins TRBV5-1 to TRBJ1-2, with 7 bases matching TRBD1. The CDR3 contains 15 residues. Germline assignment: CDR1 SGHRS and CDR2 YFSETQ. V lost 0 bases, J lost 3 bases, and 5 bases stayed unmatched. In DNA form, the CDR3 reads TGCGCCAGCAGCTTGGGCCCTACAGGGGACTATGGCTACACCTTC. Residues: CASSLGPTGDYGYTF.

This clone has a single count. The chain combines TRBV6-1 with TRBJ1-3; D is uncertain. The CDR3 covers 16 residues. The V gene lost 0 bases and the J gene lost 11 bases, with 20 bases spanning the gap. Germline V gene lookup returns CDR1 MNHNS and CDR2 SASEGT. The CDR3 loop reads CASSEALFGGSRAIYF. The CDR3 DNA reads as TGTGCCAGCAGTGAAGCGCTTTTCGGAGGGAGTAGGGCCATATATTTT.

The chain has TRBV2 and TRBJ2-3; D call uncertain. Germline V gives CDR1 SNHLY, CDR2 FYNNEI. This CDR3 is 12 amino acids long. Trimming removed 4 bases at V and 4 bases at J, with 6 bases between. The chain's CDR3 is CASSGDSDTQYF. The CDR3 DNA follows: TGTGCCAGCAGTGGCGATTCAGATACGCAGTATTTT.

The chain combines TRBV19 with TRBJ1-2; D is uncertain. V dropped 2 bases and J dropped 2 bases, with 12 bases sitting between them. The V gene's germline CDR1 is LNHDA and CDR2 SQIVND (reference sequence). The CDR3 is 15 amino acids. The CDR3 DNA follows: TGTGCCAGTAGTATAAACCCGGGAATCAACTATGGCTACACCTTC. The encoded protein is CASSINPGINYGYTF.

This clone was recorded a few times. This chain joins TRBV27 and TRBJ1-1, with 9 bases lining up with TRBD1. J was trimmed by 3 bases and V by 2 bases; bases with no gene match: 4. Germline CDR1 reads MNHEY; CDR2 reads SMNVEV (reference sequence). The CDR3 totals 15 residues. This CDR3 reads CASSLGTGWDTEAFF. The CDR3 DNA reads as TGTGCCAGCAGTTTAGGGACAGGGTGGGACACTGAAGCTTTCTTT.

The chain links TRBV5-4 to TRBJ2-2; D is perhaps TRBD2 (5 bases). The CDR3 spans 16 residues. V lost 3 bases and J lost 1, with 13 bases in between. Germline V lookup: CDR1 SGHNT, CDR2 YYREEE (reference sequence). The CDR3 region is CASSSAASRNTGELFF. DNA for the CDR3: TGTGCCAGCAGCTCGGCGGCTAGCCGGAACACCGGGGAGCTGTTTTTT.

CDR3 amino acids: CASSSWGTGEGYTF. CDR3 nucleotide sequence: TGTGCCAGCAGCTCCTGGGGGACAGGGGAAGGCTACACCTTC. The chain joins TRBV7-9 to TRBJ1-2; 10 bases match TRBD1. V gave up 4 bases and J gave up 8 bases; unmatched junction bases: 7. This CDR3 contains 14 residues. The germline V gene encodes CDR1 SEHNR and CDR2 FQNEAQ (reference sequence).

The chain recombines TRBV5-5 with TRBJ1-2; D uncertain. The CDR3 has 15 amino acids. Looked up from germline, CDR1 is SGHKS and CDR2 is YYEKEE (reference sequence). V was pared by 1 base and J by 0 bases, with 10 bases between. The DNA for the CDR3 is TGTGCCAGCAGCTTGCTCGGCAGTACTAACTATGGCTACACCTTC. Protein: CASSLLGSTNYGYTF.

The rearrangement joins TRBV18 to TRBJ2-5; tentatively, D is TRBD1 or TRBD2 (5 bases each). Germline CDR1 KGHSH, CDR2 LQKENI. Trimming removed 2 bases from V and 7 bases from J, with 23 bases in between. The CDR3 is 17 amino acids. The CDR3 reads CASSPSIGSIGGGTQYF. In DNA, the CDR3 is TGTGCCAGCTCACCATCCATCGGCAGCATAGGTGGGGGGACCCAGTACTTC.

V usage is TRBV7-8 and J usage is TRBJ1-1; a weak D match, TRBD1 (6 bases). The CDR3 is made up of 14 amino acids. V lost 1 base and J 5 bases, leaving 11 bases between the germline ends. Germline assignment: CDR1 SGHVS and CDR2 FQNEAQ. The CDR3 DNA reads as TGTGCCAGCAGCTTAGTGACAGGCACAACTGAAGCTTTCTTT. Translation: CASSLVTGTTEAFF.

V is TRBV6-5 and J is TRBJ1-2; D gene ambiguous. The CDR3 consists of 13 residues. Germline V gene sequence: CDR1 MNHEY, CDR2 SVGAGI. The V end was cut by 8 bases, the J end by 2 bases, with 12 bases between. CDR3: CASRSPGNYGYTF. The CDR3, as DNA: TGTGCCAGCCGCTCCCCGGGGAACTATGGCTACACCTTC.

The J gene is TRBJ2-5, the V gene TRBV11-1; D assignment may be TRBD1 or TRBD2 (5 bases each). Trimming took off 5 bases at V and 4 bases at J, with 17 bases between the two ends. CDR3 length: 15 residues. The germline gives CDR1 SGHAT, CDR2 FQDESV (reference sequence). The CDR3, as DNA: TGTGCCAGCAGCCCACGGGTCGGTGGGGGAGAGACCCAGTACTTC. Translation gives CASSPRVGGGETQYF.

V is TRBV7-3 and J is TRBJ2-1, with 11 bases identical to TRBD1. Germline trimming cut 3 bases from V and 4 bases from J; bases unmatched to any gene: 2. CDR1 SGHTA and CDR2 FQGTGA come from the germline V gene. This CDR3 contains 15 residues. The CDR3 sequence: CASSLDRGPYNEQFF. CDR3 nucleotide sequence: TGTGCCAGCAGCTTGGACAGGGGGCCTTACAATGAGCAGTTCTTC. The whole variable domain, remainder taken from reference TRBV7-3 and TRBJ2-1, is GAGVSQTPSNKVTEKGKYVELRCDPISGHTALYWYRQSLGQGPEFLIYFQGTGAADDSGLPNDRFFAVRPEGSVSTLKIQRTERGDSAVYLCASSLDRGPYNEQFFGPGTRLTVL.

The chain has TRBV7-2 and TRBJ2-1, with a possible D match to TRBD1 (6 bases). CDR3 length: 13 residues. V gave up 2 bases and J gave up 4 bases, with 6 bases separating them. CDR1 is SGHTA, CDR2 FQGNSA, per germline. The CDR3 loop is CASSLQGYNEQFF. In nucleotides, the CDR3 is TGTGCCAGCAGCTTACAGGGGTACAATGAGCAGTTCTTC. Variable domain in full (rest from reference TRBV7-2 and TRBJ2-1): GAGVSQSPSNKVTEKGKDVELRCDPISGHTALYWYRQSLGQGLEFLIYFQGNSAPDKSGLPSDRFSAERTGGSVSTLTIQRTQQEDSAVYLCASSLQGYNEQFFGPGTRLTVL.

The sample holds one count of this clone. The V gene is TRBV6-5, the J gene TRBJ1-1, with D hard to call. CDR1 is MNHEY and CDR2 is SVGAGI in the germline V gene. CDR3 length: 15 residues. V dropped 6 bases and J dropped 4 bases, with 18 bases sitting between them. The CDR3 region is CASRTTFLGGTEAFF. CDR3 bases: TGTGCCAGCAGAACCACCTTCTTGGGCGGCACTGAAGCTTTCTTT.